This TCR beta chain appears in the sequencing data of a study of blood T cell repertoires in COVID-19. Trimming took 4 bases from V and 12 from J; bases not matched to a gene: 8. The CDR3 is 14 residues long. Germline V CDR1 and CDR2: SGHRS, YFSETQ. Here immunoSEQ multiplex PCR was the method, and the copy in TCRdb shows in-frame clones only, minus some. The sample shows about 120,000 clones, approximately 80% of them seen only once. The TCR was taken from a man in his 70s with acute or convalescent COVID-19. Sequences were obtained from peripheral blood. This chain links TRBV5-1 with TRBJ1-6; 9 nucleotides line up with TRBD1. The CDR3 here is CASSPRDREGPLHF. The CDR3 DNA is TGCGCCAGCAGCCCCCGGGACAGGGAAGGACCCCTCCACTTT.